These T cell receptor beta chains were read from a single sample in a study of blood T cells in healthy people across ages. TCRdb re-derived calls from the 5' RACE reads in MiXCR, one entry per CDR3 protein. Among about 780,000 distinct CDR3 sequences listed, about 59% were seen once. Sequenced input: blood. All receptors come from a man in his thirties or forties in good health. CDR3s include the opening cysteine and the closing phenylalanine or tryptophan. Each record gives: D gene, V gene, clone size, J gene, CDR3 protein, CDR3 DNA. The D gene is left open where the match is weak. Only some rows state a clone size, as once, few, many or a class for expanded clones.

D: .; V: TRBV6-5; size: .; J: TRBJ1-2; CDR3: CASSLRQDFYGYTF; DNA: TGTGCCAGCAGCCTCCGACAGGATTTCTATGGCTACACCTTC
D: TRBD1; V: TRBV28; size: many; J: TRBJ1-2; CDR3: CASRIGQAGGYTF; DNA: TGTGCCAGCAGGATCGGACAGGCGGGTGGCTACACCTTC
D: .; V: TRBV12-3/TRBV12-4; size: many; J: TRBJ2-5; CDR3: CASSLMSPQWEETQYF; DNA: TGTGCCAGCAGTTTAATGAGTCCTCAGTGGGAAGAGACCCAGTACTTC
D: .; V: TRBV7-2; size: .; J: TRBJ1-2; CDR3: CASSLGRGGTPNPGNYGYTF; DNA: TGTGCCAGCAGCTTAGGCCGAGGGGGGACACCTAACCCCGGTAACTATGGCTACACCTTC
D: .; V: TRBV20-1; size: .; J: TRBJ1-5; CDR3: CSARRQGLGNQPQHF; DNA: TGCAGTGCTAGGAGGCAGGGCCTTGGCAATCAGCCCCAGCATTTT
D: .; V: TRBV4-2; size: .; J: TRBJ2-1; CDR3: CASSQDQYSEQFF; DNA: TGTGCCAGCAGCCAAGATCAGTATAGTGAGCAGTTCTTC
D: .; V: TRBV20-1; size: few; J: TRBJ2-3; CDR3: CSASGTQGIGTDTQYF; DNA: TGCAGTGCTAGTGGCACGCAAGGGATTGGCACAGATACGCAGTATTTT
D: .; V: TRBV7-9; size: .; J: TRBJ2-3; CDR3: CASSLSGRGYF; DNA: TGTGCCAGCAGCTTGTCAGGACGAGGGTATTTT
D: .; V: TRBV18; size: .; J: TRBJ2-1; CDR3: CASSPPLESNEQFF; DNA: TGTGCCAGCTCACCGCCCCTAGAAAGTAATGAGCAGTTCTTC
D: TRBD2; V: TRBV9; size: few; J: TRBJ2-3; CDR3: CASSDHLAGARTDTQYF; DNA: TGTGCCAGCAGCGACCACTTAGCGGGGGCGCGGACAGATACGCAGTATTTT
D: .; V: TRBV28; size: many; J: TRBJ2-3; CDR3: CASSLGRYTDTQYF; DNA: TGTGCCAGCAGTTTAGGACGGTACACAGATACGCAGTATTTT
D: TRBD1; V: TRBV7-8; size: .; J: TRBJ1-4; CDR3: CASSLTGVGEKLFF; DNA: TGTGCCAGCAGCCTTACAGGGGTTGGGGAAAAACTGTTTTTT
D: .; V: TRBV29-1; size: .; J: TRBJ2-2; CDR3: CSVDRDTGELFF; DNA: TGCAGCGTTGATCGAGACACCGGGGAGCTGTTTTTT
D: TRBD2; V: TRBV10-3; size: .; J: TRBJ2-4; CDR3: CAILGGGVREQYF; DNA: TGTGCCATCCTTGGTGGGGGGGTTCGGGAGCAGTACTTC
D: .; V: TRBV4-2; size: few; J: TRBJ2-5; CDR3: CASSQDNGETQYF; DNA: TGTGCCAGCAGCCAAGACAACGGAGAGACCCAGTACTTC
D: TRBD2; V: TRBV7-2; size: .; J: TRBJ2-5; CDR3: CASSLSSLTSVLWTQYF; DNA: TGTGCCAGCAGCTTATCCTCGCTAACTAGCGTCCTCTGGACCCAGTACTTC
D: TRBD1; V: TRBV2; size: few; J: TRBJ1-2; CDR3: CASAIDRGRGYTF; DNA: TGTGCCAGCGCAATTGACAGGGGTCGTGGCTACACCTTC
D: TRBD2; V: TRBV7-2; size: few; J: TRBJ2-3; CDR3: CASSLVAGSLAGGRTDTQYF; DNA: TGTGCCAGCAGCTTAGTGGCCGGGAGCCTAGCGGGGGGGCGAACAGATACGCAGTATTTT
D: TRBD1; V: TRBV7-2; size: once; J: TRBJ1-5; CDR3: CASSLNTGGSQPQHF; DNA: TGTGCCAGCAGCTTGAATACAGGGGGCAGTCAGCCCCAGCATTTT
D: .; V: TRBV7-2; size: .; J: TRBJ1-4; CDR3: CASSLAGLTNEKLFF; DNA: TGTGCCAGCAGCTTAGCCGGGCTTACTAATGAAAAACTGTTTTTT